The clone carrying this T cell receptor beta chain occurred many times. Its antigen is as yet unknown. This record comes from a study of breast tumors, draining lymph nodes, adjacent tissues. Samples came from axillary lymph nodes draining the breast cancer. Study-wide findings and caveats: Tumor repertoires ranked between lymph nodes and nontumor tissue in diversity, with V and J gene preferences. Data fit most tumor T cells coming from lymph node, expanding in tumor.

Using its own MiXCR run on the multiplex PCR reads, TCRdb lists one record per CDR3 protein. The data contain some 170,000 distinct CDR3 sequences, around 35% of them singletons. The CDR3 has 14 residues. CDR1 and CDR2 (germline): SGDLS, YYNGEE. V was trimmed by 0 bases and J by 2 bases, leaving 8 bases between them. The sequence was obtained from a female donor with breast cancer. Some clones in this sample may be carry-over from other donors' samples. J is TRBJ2-5 and V is TRBV9, with a tentative D call TRBD2 (6 bases). Sample: axillary lymph node tissue. DNA of the CDR3: TGTGCCAGCAGCGTAGGCGGGATTCAAGAGACCCAGTACTTC. Encoded protein: CASSVGGIQETQYF.